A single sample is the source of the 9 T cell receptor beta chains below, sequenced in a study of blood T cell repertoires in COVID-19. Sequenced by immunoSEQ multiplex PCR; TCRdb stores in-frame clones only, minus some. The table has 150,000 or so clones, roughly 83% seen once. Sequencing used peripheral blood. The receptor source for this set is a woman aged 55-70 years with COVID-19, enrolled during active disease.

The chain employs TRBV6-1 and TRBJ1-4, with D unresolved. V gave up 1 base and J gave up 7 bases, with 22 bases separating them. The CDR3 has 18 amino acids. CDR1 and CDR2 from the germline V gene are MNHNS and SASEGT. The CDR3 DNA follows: TGTGCCAGCAGTGAAGAACGAGCGGCTGGGGAAAAGAGTGAAAAACTGTTTTTT. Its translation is CASSEERAAGEKSEKLFF.

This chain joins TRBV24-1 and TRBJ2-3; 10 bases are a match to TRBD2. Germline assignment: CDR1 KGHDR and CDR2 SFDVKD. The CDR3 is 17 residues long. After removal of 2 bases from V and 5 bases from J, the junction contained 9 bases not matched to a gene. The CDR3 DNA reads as TGTGCCACCAGTGATTCGTTGCCGGGACTAGCGATAGATACGCAGTATTTT. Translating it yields CATSDSLPGLAIDTQYF.

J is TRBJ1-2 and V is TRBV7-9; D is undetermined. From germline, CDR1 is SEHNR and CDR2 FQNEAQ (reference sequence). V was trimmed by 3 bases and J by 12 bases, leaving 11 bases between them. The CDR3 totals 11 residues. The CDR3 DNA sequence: TGTGCCAGCAGCTTGGGCGGGGAGAACACCTTC. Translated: CASSLGGENTF.

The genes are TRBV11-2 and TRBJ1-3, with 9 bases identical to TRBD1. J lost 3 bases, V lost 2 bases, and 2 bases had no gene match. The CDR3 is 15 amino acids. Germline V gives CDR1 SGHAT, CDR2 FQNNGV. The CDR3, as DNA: TGTGCCAGCAGCTTACGACAGGGGGGTGGAAACACCATATATTTT. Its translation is CASSLRQGGGNTIYF.

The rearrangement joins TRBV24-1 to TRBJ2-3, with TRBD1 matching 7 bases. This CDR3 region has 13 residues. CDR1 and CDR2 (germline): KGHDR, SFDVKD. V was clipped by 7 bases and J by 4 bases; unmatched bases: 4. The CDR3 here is CATRTGWSDTQYF. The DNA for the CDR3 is TGTGCCACCAGGACAGGGTGGTCAGATACGCAGTATTTT.

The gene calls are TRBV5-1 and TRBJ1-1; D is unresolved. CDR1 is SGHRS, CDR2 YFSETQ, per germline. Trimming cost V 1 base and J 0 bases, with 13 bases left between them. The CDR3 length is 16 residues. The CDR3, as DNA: TGCGCCAGCAGCTTGCCCTTGGGAGTAATGAACACTGAAGCTTTCTTT. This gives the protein CASSLPLGVMNTEAFF.

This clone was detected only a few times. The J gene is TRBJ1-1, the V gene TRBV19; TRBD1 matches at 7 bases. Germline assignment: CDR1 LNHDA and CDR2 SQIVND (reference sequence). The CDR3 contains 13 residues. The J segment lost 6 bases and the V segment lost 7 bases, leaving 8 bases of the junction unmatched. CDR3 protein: CASKVRQGAEAFF. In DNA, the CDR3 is TGTGCCAGTAAGGTCCGACAGGGCGCTGAAGCTTTCTTT.

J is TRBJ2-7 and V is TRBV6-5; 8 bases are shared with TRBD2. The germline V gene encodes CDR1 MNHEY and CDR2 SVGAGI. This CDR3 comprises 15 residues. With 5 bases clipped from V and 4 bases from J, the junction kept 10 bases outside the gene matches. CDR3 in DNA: TGTGCCAGCAGTCAATATGCTAGCGGGTTTTACGAGCAGTACTTC. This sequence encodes CASSQYASGFYEQYF.

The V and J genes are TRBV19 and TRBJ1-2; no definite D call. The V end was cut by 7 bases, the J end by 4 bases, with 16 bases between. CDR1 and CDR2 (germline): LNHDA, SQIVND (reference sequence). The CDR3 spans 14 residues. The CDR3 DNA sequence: TGTGCCAGTACTGAGGATAATAACCCCTATGGCTACACCTTC. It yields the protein CASTEDNNPYGYTF.